What follows is one TCR beta chain and its context. There is no known antigen for this receptor. Nothing much larger sits one base from this clone, and base qualities are not available. Specimens were post-treatment primary, local recurrence and metastasis tumors from poor-prognosis patients. The sample comes from a study of the immune and genomic landscape of osteosarcoma (dated by TCRdb to about 2020). Regarding the complete study: The overall cohort comprised under 55 pediatric and adult patients with high-grade osteosarcoma, with a median age at diagnosis of approximately 30 years (range roughly 5-81). Poor-risk disease was overrepresented in the cohort, as 73% of patients had an unfavorable pathologic response to standard therapy and 55% to 70% had died. Patients in the overall cohort were approximately 63% male, and roughly 76% presented with localized disease at diagnosis. The study profiled osteosarcoma specimens with whole genome, RNA and T-cell receptor sequencing plus immunohistochemistry and reverse phase protein arrays to define immunogenic potential. To characterize the osteosarcoma immunogenomic landscape, TCR sequencing results were integrated with transcriptome, protein array and immunostaining data. An explanation for the limited clinical activity of immune checkpoint inhibitors in osteosarcoma was sought in the study. Two samples from the same tumor site were contributed by each of three patients.

From the germline V gene, CDR1 is MNHEY and CDR2 is SVGAGI. Counted from cysteine to phenylalanine, this CDR3 has 14 amino acids. The retained sequence is limited to the CDR3, 42 bases, with the frame set at the first base. Trimming accounts for 7 bases at V and 4 bases at J, while the number of junction bases matched to no gene is 8. Paper-wide results and their limitations: In five cases, a single hyperexpanded clone dominated the repertoire, and each of these five cases had fewer than 100 T-cell clonotypes. Rather than matched normal tissue, external data from normal skin and healthy peripheral blood provided the clonality benchmarks. Matched blood was collected from only a couple of patients, alongside the frozen tumor specimens. Sample size was not determined by any statistical method, because osteosarcoma is rare and all possible samples were collected. Productive TCR clonality was found to be low overall, with an average of 0.09 and a maximum of 0.3, which suggested limited T-cell clonal expansion. Although TCR productive clonality was higher in the immune-hot C3 cluster than in the cold C1 cluster, TCR productive clonality was still low overall.

TCR beta chain CDR3 regions were immunosequenced using the ImmunoSEQ Assay (Adaptive Biotechnologies). Per the original workflow: The ImmunoSEQ Analyzer platform was used to export TCRB rearrangements, read counts, read proportions and gene usage. T-cell clonality was calculated on productive rearrangements as 1 minus Pielou's evenness. Clonal space homeostasis binned clonotypes as rare, small, medium, large or hyperexpanded (0.01 to 1 of the repertoire). TCR productive clonality was compared across immune clusters C1, C2 and C3 using the Wilcoxon rank sum test. In its TCRdb copy, this immuneACCESS table keeps in-frame sequences only and misses some clones. Where compared with another copy, unresolved V genes explain less than half of these, and the others have no known cause. The V and J calls and clone size were taken over from that table, and D and trimming were inferred from the DNA. The sample table lists about 5,900 clones, roughly two thirds of them with a count of one. The ten largest clonotypes hold about 15% of the sample.

The rearrangement combines TRBV6-5 with TRBJ1-2; 8 junctional bases match TRBD1. Sequencing was performed on osteosarcoma tumor tissue from the lung. The sequence was collected from a human donor with osteosarcoma. The nucleotides are TGTGCCAGCAATACACAGGGGGGTAGCTATGGCTACACCTTC. The translation is CASNTQGGSYGYTF.